This entry describes one T cell receptor beta chain. This clonotype was counted once. Its antigen specificity is not known. One junction end disagrees with the germline gene, perhaps due to a read error. cDNA was synthesized by template-switch 5'RACE using a primer with a 10-nucleotide random unique molecular identifier that tagged each TCR transcript. Every sequencing run yielded over 170 million TCR-beta sequences covering 15-18 subjects. The RNeasy kit was used to extract total RNA. TCR-beta VDJ regions were amplified with primers for the TCR constant region and the 5'RACE anchor, using the KAPA Real-time Library Amplification kit. Sample indexes and Illumina adaptors were added in a first PCR, after which library yield was increased in a second PCR. After purification with Ampure beads, the TCR product of roughly 650 bp was size-selected on a 2% E-gel SizeSelection system. Before pooling, libraries had their quality checked on a Bioanalyzer, their concentration measured with Qubit, and their quantity determined with the Kapa Library Quantification kit. An Illumina HiSeq 2500 sequenced the libraries paired-end 2 x 150 bp. To increase sequence diversity, roughly 24-32% phiX was spiked into each library pool. The source study handled its data this way. Quality-filtered reads were processed with the UMI-based MiGEC pipeline, which removed over 75% of raw TCR sequences during error correction. IMGT germline references were used for alignment of VDJ genes, and clonotypes were defined by a unique CDR3 amino acid sequence together with V-J genes. Clonal expansion, Shannon diversity, and CDR3 relatedness (CalcPairwiseDistances, ClusterSamples) were evaluated with VDJtools, and phylogenetic trees were built with CLCbio workbench. Using coefficient-of-variation modelling across technical triplicates, the study counted a clone as expanded if it had at least 8 unique UMIs. Clones were called with MiXCR by TCRdb after fastp trimmed the public reads at Q25, and only in-frame beta chains were retained. Here each entry gathers all rows of one CDR3 protein and keeps the most common genes and DNA. These V and J calls derive from TCRdb rather than the authors' analysis. Present in this sample are 65,000 to 90,000 distinct CDR3 sequences, about 9.3% of which were seen just once. The ten largest clones add up to around 2% of the sample.

The sample is drawn from a study of neurological immune-mediated disorders (dated by TCRdb to the late 2010s). With regard to the full study: The study compared peripheral blood TCR-beta repertoires of HTLV-I-associated myelopathy (HAM/TSP) patients, multiple sclerosis patients and healthy controls using UMI-based sequencing. The 90 to 110 TCR-beta libraries included longitudinal samples, technical triplicates and paired sorted CD4+ and CD8+ T-cell subsets alongside PBMC samples. The cohort included approximately 70 subjects: roughly 15 with HAM/TSP, some 34 with multiple sclerosis, and around 20 healthy controls. On the study overall, not on this receptor specifically: Across subjects, expanded clones never shared an identical CDR3 amino acid sequence, which suggests that the TCR-beta repertoires in every group were private. The highest TCR clonal expansion was observed in HAM/TSP patients, whereas the lowest was observed in MS patients, even when compared with healthy controls.

Healthy controls were blood bank volunteers in Maryland, USA. For the unsorted PBMC libraries, 2 million PBMCs were stored in RNAlater at -80 degrees C until RNA extraction and were used to generate the libraries. Peripheral blood underwent Ficoll-Hypaque density gradient centrifugation to isolate PBMCs, which were then cryopreserved in liquid nitrogen. From the germline V gene, CDR1 is SGDLS and CDR2 is YYNGEE. The CDR3 has 15 amino acids, counting the end cysteine and phenylalanine. Of the read, only the CDR3 DNA is kept; its 45 bases are in frame from base 1. This sequence originates from a man aged 35 to 55 in good health. The sequenced sample was PBMCs. Rearrangement joined TRBV9 to TRBJ2-2; TRBD2 is a weak D gene call, 5 bases matching. The CDR3 sequence is CASSPPGTGTGEMFF. The DNA sequence is as follows: TGTGCCAGCAGCCCCCCGGGAACGGGCACCGGGGAGATGTTTTTT.